Reported below is one TCR beta chain. The CDR3 contains 17 residues. V lost 2 bases and J lost 5; bases outside the gene matches: 6. Looked up from germline, CDR1 is SGHDT and CDR2 is YYEEEE. The repertoire was sequenced with immunoSEQ multiplex PCR; TCRdb's copy has only in-frame clones and lacks some. The sample carries 90,000 to 100,000 clones, around 93% recorded once. This entry belongs to a study of T cell changes during pregnancy in multiple sclerosis. Sequencing used peripheral blood, obtained in the third trimester of pregnancy. The J gene is TRBJ2-2, the V gene TRBV5-6, with 13 bases matching TRBD2. This sequence originates from a female donor with multiple sclerosis, enrolled in a pregnancy study. DNA of the CDR3: TGTGCCAGCAGCTTCAGCGCACTAGCGGGGGGGACCGGGGAGCTGTTTTTT. It is translated as CASSFSALAGGTGELFF.